Listed below are T cell receptor beta chains from one sample, sequenced in a study of cytomegalovirus exposure and HLA in healthy donors. Assay used: immunoSEQ multiplex PCR; TCRdb lists only in-frame clones, some missing. This table holds 150,000 to 200,000 clones, about 85% found once. Sample: PBMCs. The receptor source for this set is a male donor in good health and CMV-seropositive. The CDR3 runs from the conserved cysteine through the conserved F or W. A D gene is named only where the DNA matches it firmly. The size entry is marked missing in some rows and otherwise reads once, few, many or a size class.

d_gene: TRBD2; abundance: NA; j_gene: TRBJ2-3; v_gene: TRBV5-1; CDR3aa: CASSLDTSGGDPSTDTQYF; CDR3nt: TGCGCCAGCAGCTTGGATACTAGCGGGGGGGATCCTAGCACAGATACGCAGTATTTT
d_gene: TRBD1; abundance: NA; j_gene: TRBJ1-3; v_gene: TRBV4-2; CDR3aa: CASSQFLTGEAGSSGNTIYF; CDR3nt: TGTGCCAGCAGCCAATTTCTGACAGGGGAAGCAGGGTCCTCTGGAAACACCATATATTTT
d_gene: TRBD1; abundance: NA; j_gene: TRBJ2-5; v_gene: TRBV5-6; CDR3aa: CASSSVGQGGQETQYF; CDR3nt: TGTGCCAGCAGCTCGGTGGGACAGGGGGGACAAGAGACCCAGTACTTC
d_gene: NA; abundance: NA; j_gene: TRBJ2-1; v_gene: TRBV5-5; CDR3aa: CASSPSSSYNEQFF; CDR3nt: TGTGCCAGCAGCCCGAGTAGTTCCTACAATGAGCAGTTCTTC
d_gene: NA; abundance: few; j_gene: TRBJ1-1; v_gene: TRBV19; CDR3aa: CASSIDLSFEAFF; CDR3nt: TGTGCCAGTAGTATAGATCTATCCTTTGAAGCTTTCTTT
d_gene: TRBD1; abundance: NA; j_gene: TRBJ2-3; v_gene: TRBV5-5; CDR3aa: CASSLGQGVTDTQYF; CDR3nt: TGTGCCAGCAGCTTGGGACAGGGCGTCACAGATACGCAGTATTTT
d_gene: TRBD2; abundance: few; j_gene: TRBJ2-7; v_gene: TRBV6-1; CDR3aa: CASSESSSGRFEQYF; CDR3nt: TGTGCCAGCAGTGAAAGCTCTAGCGGGAGGTTTGAGCAGTACTTC
d_gene: NA; abundance: NA; j_gene: TRBJ2-7; v_gene: TRBV4-2; CDR3aa: CASSQAYASYEQYF; CDR3nt: TGTGCCAGCAGCCAAGCCTACGCCTCCTACGAGCAGTACTTC
d_gene: TRBD2; abundance: NA; j_gene: TRBJ2-1; v_gene: TRBV5-4; CDR3aa: CASSSTTSGVVGNEQFF; CDR3nt: TGTGCCAGCAGCTCGACGACTAGCGGGGTGGTAGGTAATGAGCAGTTCTTC
d_gene: NA; abundance: NA; j_gene: TRBJ1-2; v_gene: TRBV4-1; CDR3aa: CASSQVRQASNRAVNFGYTF; CDR3nt: TGCGCCAGCAGCCAAGTCCGGCAGGCGTCAAACAGGGCCGTAAATTTCGGCTACACCTTC
d_gene: TRBD1; abundance: few; j_gene: TRBJ1-1; v_gene: TRBV7-2; CDR3aa: CASSSGGAFTEAFF; CDR3nt: TGTGCCAGCAGCTCAGGGGGCGCTTTCACTGAAGCTTTCTTT
d_gene: TRBD1; abundance: NA; j_gene: TRBJ1-4; v_gene: TRBV18; CDR3aa: CASSPGTATNEKLFF; CDR3nt: TGTGCCAGCTCCCCTGGGACAGCCACCAATGAAAAACTGTTTTTT
d_gene: TRBD1; abundance: few; j_gene: TRBJ1-4; v_gene: TRBV9; CDR3aa: CASSVSGTGGEKLFF; CDR3nt: TGTGCCAGCAGCGTCTCCGGGACAGGGGGCGAAAAACTGTTTTTT
d_gene: TRBD1; abundance: NA; j_gene: TRBJ1-4; v_gene: TRBV4-3; CDR3aa: CASSQVWTGREKLFF; CDR3nt: TGCGCCAGCAGCCAAGTCTGGACAGGGCGGGAAAAACTGTTTTTT
d_gene: TRBD1; abundance: once; j_gene: TRBJ2-7; v_gene: TRBV28; CDR3aa: CATVQGVPYEQYF; CDR3nt: TGTGCCACAGTGCAGGGGGTACCCTACGAGCAGTACTTC
d_gene: NA; abundance: once; j_gene: TRBJ1-6; v_gene: TRBV6-1; CDR3aa: CASSEALGGISPLHF; CDR3nt: TGTGCCAGCAGTGAAGCGCTCGGGGGGATTTCACCCCTCCACTTT
d_gene: TRBD2; abundance: NA; j_gene: TRBJ2-2; v_gene: TRBV7-3; CDR3aa: CASRQTSGNVGELFF; CDR3nt: TGTGCCAGCAGACAGACTAGCGGGAACGTCGGGGAGCTGTTTTTT
d_gene: TRBD1; abundance: once; j_gene: TRBJ2-7; v_gene: TRBV9; CDR3aa: CASSDPGQERHEQYF; CDR3nt: TGTGCCAGCAGCGACCCGGGACAGGAGAGGCACGAGCAGTACTTC
d_gene: TRBD2; abundance: NA; j_gene: TRBJ2-5; v_gene: TRBV7-2; CDR3aa: CASSLESRGKARSQYF; CDR3nt: TGTGCCAGCAGCTTAGAATCGCGGGGGAAGGCGAGGTCCCAGTACTTC
d_gene: TRBD1; abundance: NA; j_gene: TRBJ2-2; v_gene: TRBV4-1; CDR3aa: CASSLGQGSYTGELFF; CDR3nt: TGCGCCAGCAGCCTTGGACAGGGGTCCTACACCGGGGAGCTGTTTTTT
d_gene: NA; abundance: NA; j_gene: TRBJ1-2; v_gene: TRBV28; CDR3aa: CASSFAGGGGYTF; CDR3nt: TGTGCCAGCAGTTTTGCGGGGGGGGGTGGCTACACCTTC
d_gene: TRBD2; abundance: few; j_gene: TRBJ2-7; v_gene: TRBV27; CDR3aa: CASSLGTSGSYEQYF; CDR3nt: TGTGCCAGCAGTTTGGGGACTAGCGGTTCCTACGAGCAGTACTTC
d_gene: NA; abundance: NA; j_gene: TRBJ1-1; v_gene: TRBV5-4; CDR3aa: CASSLGQLEAFF; CDR3nt: TGTGCCAGCAGCTTGGGTCAGTTAGAAGCTTTCTTT
d_gene: TRBD1; abundance: NA; j_gene: TRBJ1-6; v_gene: TRBV7-9; CDR3aa: CASSIGQAGSPLHF; CDR3nt: TGTGCCAGCAGCATAGGACAGGCGGGTTCACCCCTCCACTTT
d_gene: NA; abundance: NA; j_gene: TRBJ2-1; v_gene: TRBV28; CDR3aa: CASSFPAWSYNEQFF; CDR3nt: TGTGCCAGCAGTTTTCCAGCGTGGTCCTACAATGAGCAGTTCTTC
d_gene: TRBD2; abundance: NA; j_gene: TRBJ2-2; v_gene: TRBV7-3; CDR3aa: CASSPSSGANTGELFF; CDR3nt: TGTGCCAGCAGCCCATCTAGCGGGGCGAACACCGGGGAGCTGTTTTTT
d_gene: TRBD1; abundance: NA; j_gene: TRBJ2-7; v_gene: TRBV15; CDR3aa: CATSRPGTGGYEQYF; CDR3nt: TGTGCCACCAGCAGGCCCGGGACAGGGGGCTACGAGCAGTACTTC
d_gene: NA; abundance: NA; j_gene: TRBJ2-3; v_gene: TRBV7-2; CDR3aa: CASSLGPPDTQYF; CDR3nt: TGTGCCAGCAGCCTGGGCCCACCAGATACGCAGTATTTT
d_gene: TRBD2; abundance: NA; j_gene: TRBJ2-7; v_gene: TRBV28; CDR3aa: CASSSTSGRAYGYEQYF; CDR3nt: TGTGCCAGCAGTTCGACTAGCGGGAGGGCCTATGGGTACGAGCAGTACTTC
d_gene: NA; abundance: NA; j_gene: TRBJ1-1; v_gene: TRBV7-8; CDR3aa: CASSLSSYGTEAFF; CDR3nt: TGTGCCAGCAGCTTATCTTCTTACGGCACTGAAGCTTTCTTT
d_gene: TRBD1; abundance: NA; j_gene: TRBJ2-2; v_gene: TRBV7-2; CDR3aa: CASRLRTGAVTGELFF; CDR3nt: TGTGCCAGCAGGTTACGGACAGGGGCGGTCACCGGGGAGCTGTTTTTT
d_gene: TRBD1; abundance: few; j_gene: TRBJ1-4; v_gene: TRBV28; CDR3aa: CASSLLPGTGLLVGGEKLFF; CDR3nt: TGTGCCAGCAGTTTATTACCCGGGACAGGGTTGTTGGTCGGCGGTGAAAAACTGTTTTTT
d_gene: NA; abundance: few; j_gene: TRBJ2-1; v_gene: TRBV6-4; CDR3aa: CASSAQGAGGNEQFF; CDR3nt: TGTGCCAGCAGTGCGCAGGGGGCCGGGGGGAATGAGCAGTTCTTC
d_gene: NA; abundance: once; j_gene: TRBJ2-7; v_gene: TRBV18; CDR3aa: CASSNRDKPYEQYF; CDR3nt: TGTGCCAGCTCGAACCGGGACAAACCCTACGAGCAGTACTTC
d_gene: TRBD1; abundance: NA; j_gene: TRBJ1-2; v_gene: TRBV7-2; CDR3aa: CASSFYPPTGYGYGYTF; CDR3nt: TGTGCCAGCAGCTTCTACCCCCCGACAGGGTATGGGTATGGCTACACCTTC
d_gene: TRBD2; abundance: NA; j_gene: TRBJ2-1; v_gene: TRBV9; CDR3aa: CASSVTAGRYYNEQFF; CDR3nt: TGTGCCAGCAGCGTAACAGCGGGACGATACTACAATGAGCAGTTCTTC
d_gene: NA; abundance: NA; j_gene: TRBJ1-2; v_gene: TRBV15; CDR3aa: CATSRDGGKGGYTF; CDR3nt: TGTGCCACCAGCAGAGATGGGGGGAAGGGCGGCTACACCTTC
d_gene: TRBD1; abundance: NA; j_gene: TRBJ2-7; v_gene: TRBV27; CDR3aa: CASSYGTGSNEQYF; CDR3nt: TGTGCCAGCAGTTACGGGACAGGGAGTAACGAGCAGTACTTC
d_gene: NA; abundance: NA; j_gene: TRBJ2-1; v_gene: TRBV19; CDR3aa: CASSISTGQQSSYNEQFF; CDR3nt: TGTGCCAGTAGTATTTCCACAGGCCAACAAAGCTCCTACAATGAGCAGTTCTTC
d_gene: TRBD1; abundance: few; j_gene: TRBJ2-1; v_gene: TRBV27; CDR3aa: CASSIGGGVEQFF; CDR3nt: TGTGCCAGCAGTATAGGGGGCGGCGTTGAGCAGTTCTTC
d_gene: TRBD2; abundance: NA; j_gene: TRBJ2-1; v_gene: TRBV5-1; CDR3aa: CASSSRTSGRANEQFF; CDR3nt: TGCGCCAGCAGCTCCAGGACTAGCGGGAGAGCAAATGAGCAGTTCTTC
d_gene: TRBD1; abundance: NA; j_gene: TRBJ1-2; v_gene: TRBV18; CDR3aa: CASSPDRGGYGYTF; CDR3nt: TGTGCCAGCTCACCAGACAGGGGCGGCTATGGCTACACCTTC
d_gene: NA; abundance: NA; j_gene: TRBJ2-7; v_gene: TRBV7-2; CDR3aa: CASSLAVFYRDNEQYF; CDR3nt: TGTGCCAGCAGCTTAGCGGTTTTCTACAGGGACAACGAGCAGTACTTC
d_gene: TRBD2; abundance: NA; j_gene: TRBJ2-5; v_gene: TRBV7-3; CDR3aa: CASSFGTSGSTQYF; CDR3nt: TGTGCCAGCAGTTTCGGGACTAGCGGGAGTACCCAGTACTTC
d_gene: TRBD2; abundance: NA; j_gene: TRBJ2-1; v_gene: TRBV5-4; CDR3aa: CASSLGSGGAMYNEQFF; CDR3nt: TGTGCCAGCAGCTTGGGTAGCGGGGGGGCAATGTACAATGAGCAGTTCTTC
d_gene: TRBD1; abundance: NA; j_gene: TRBJ1-1; v_gene: TRBV15; CDR3aa: CATSAHRGLTEAFF; CDR3nt: TGTGCCACCAGCGCCCACAGGGGGCTAACTGAAGCTTTCTTT
d_gene: NA; abundance: NA; j_gene: TRBJ2-7; v_gene: TRBV15; CDR3aa: CATSRDTTAYEQYF; CDR3nt: TGTGCCACCAGCAGAGATACTACTGCCTACGAGCAGTACTTC